Each of the 25 T cell receptor beta chains below was sequenced from the same sample in a study of neurological immune-mediated disorders. TCRdb recomputed calls from the 5' RACE reads with MiXCR, one row per CDR3 protein. The table records 17,000 or so distinct CDR3 sequences, around a tenth of them present only once. The material sequenced was CD8+ T cells from blood. All receptors come from a woman aged 45-65 years in good health.

This clonotype occurred many times. V usage is TRBV27 and J usage is TRBJ2-3; 8 positions match TRBD2. Per the germline V gene, CDR1 is MNHEY and CDR2 is SMNVEV (reference sequence). Losses at the gene ends were 6 bases for V and 1 base for J; bases not matched to a gene: 6. This CDR3 has 15 residues. CDR3 bases: TGTGCCAGCAGCTCCTCAGCGGGAGGCACAGATACGCAGTATTTT. As protein: CASSSSAGGTDTQYF.

This clonotype was detected ten times or more. The rearrangement joins TRBV9 to TRBJ1-5; D possibly corresponds to TRBD1 (6 bases). From germline, CDR1 is SGDLS and CDR2 YYNGEE. The CDR3 runs to 14 residues. V lost 4 bases and J 7 bases, leaving 15 bases between the germline ends. CDR3: CASSPAGGTQPQHF. In nucleotides, the CDR3 is TGTGCCAGCAGCCCCGCTGGGGGGACACAGCCCCAGCATTTT.

This clonotype was counted at least ten times. The V gene is TRBV7-6, the J gene TRBJ2-7; either TRBD1 or TRBD2 may fit D (5 bases each). V shed 4 bases and J shed 2 bases, with 12 bases lying between them. The CDR3 length is 14 residues. Germline-derived CDR1 and CDR2 are SGHVS and FNYEAQ. CDR3 protein: CASSSRDQAYEQYF. In DNA, the CDR3 is TGTGCCAGCAGCTCCCGGGACCAAGCCTACGAGCAGTACTTC.

The chain combines TRBV7-3 with TRBJ2-3; TRBD2 agrees at 10 bases. CDR3 length: 15 residues. CDR1 SGHTA and CDR2 FQGTGA come from the germline V gene. V was clipped by 4 bases and J by 5 bases; unmatched bases: 6. The CDR3 loop reads CASSSAGGGGDTQYF. CDR3 coding DNA: TGTGCCAGCAGCTCAGCGGGAGGGGGCGGAGATACGCAGTATTTT.

Many counts were recorded for this clonotype. The chain joins TRBV29-1 to TRBJ2-7; D is ambiguous. Trimming removed 0 bases at V and 0 bases at J, with 12 bases between. The CDR3 totals 15 residues. Germline lookup yields CDR1 SQVTM and CDR2 ANQGSEA. CDR3 sequence (DNA): TGCAGCGTTGAAGATCGAGACGAAAGCTCCTACGAGCAGTACTTC. Translation: CSVEDRDESSYEQYF.

In its sample, this clonotype ranks as medium-sized. The rearrangement uses TRBV25-1 and TRBJ2-7; the match to TRBD1 covers 7 bases. This CDR3 contains 17 residues. V shed 3 bases and J 3 bases; nucleotides not matched to a gene: 14. The germline gives CDR1 MGHDK, CDR2 SYGVNS. The CDR3 loop is CASSDHLRGTPNYEQYF. Written as DNA, the CDR3 is TGTGCCAGCAGTGATCACCTCAGGGGGACACCGAACTACGAGCAGTACTTC.

This clonotype was detected ten times or more. The chain uses TRBV5-6 and TRBJ2-7; D remains ambiguous. The V gene lost 4 bases and the J gene lost 0 bases, with 20 bases spanning the gap. The CDR3 contains 17 residues. The germline gives CDR1 SGHDT, CDR2 YYEEEE. The CDR3 bases are TGTGCCAGCAGCCCAAATGGGTGGGCAGGATACTCCTACGAGCAGTACTTC. It codes for CASSPNGWAGYSYEQYF.

This clonotype was counted ten times or more. For the CDR3, the DNA is TGCAGCGCTGCGGAGGGGGCGTACACTGAAGCTTTCTTT. Translating it yields CSAAEGAYTEAFF. This chain uses TRBV29-1 with TRBJ1-1; 7 bases agree with TRBD1. Germline lookup yields CDR1 SQVTM and CDR2 ANQGSEA. This CDR3 spans 13 amino acids. V lost 7 bases and J lost 3; bases outside the gene matches: 8.

This clonotype was detected ten times or more. The V and J genes are TRBV12-3 or TRBV12-4 and TRBJ2-1; tentative D call: TRBD2 (6 bases). The CDR3 runs to 13 residues. The ends were cut back, 5 bases at V and 4 bases at J, with 9 bases in the middle. The CDR3 coding sequence is TGTGCCAGCAGTACGGGACTGTACAATGAGCAGTTCTTC. It translates to CASSTGLYNEQFF.

This clonotype has at least ten counts. The chain couples TRBV28 to TRBJ2-2; no reliable D call. Germline CDR1 MDHEN, CDR2 SYDVKM. The V end was cut by 0 bases, the J end by 1 base, with 6 bases between. This CDR3 has 15 amino acids. The CDR3: CASSLWGENTGELFF. In DNA form, the CDR3 reads TGTGCCAGCAGTTTATGGGGCGAGAACACCGGGGAGCTGTTTTTT.

This clonotype has more than one count but fewer than ten. This chain joins TRBV12-3 or TRBV12-4 and TRBJ1-2; no definite D call. This CDR3 region has 13 residues. V shed 3 bases and J shed 2 bases, with 7 bases lying between them. The CDR3 spells CASSLRQNYGYTF. CDR3 nucleotide sequence: TGTGCCAGCAGTTTGAGGCAGAACTATGGCTACACCTTC.

The sample holds a few counts of this clonotype. The chain has TRBV20-1 and TRBJ2-7; D gene ambiguous. This CDR3 comprises 13 residues. Germline V lookup: CDR1 DFQATT, CDR2 SNEGSKA (reference sequence). Trimming stripped 4 bases from V and 2 bases from J, with 12 bases between. The CDR3 sequence: CSANQVLTYEQYF. The CDR3 nucleotides are TGCAGTGCTAATCAGGTACTCACCTACGAGCAGTACTTC.

This chain uses TRBV7-9 with TRBJ1-1, with D possibly TRBD1 on 5 matching bases. Germline values: CDR1 SEHNR, CDR2 FQNEAQ (reference sequence). CDR3 size: 13 residues. The V gene lost 7 bases and the J gene lost 2 bases, with 11 bases spanning the gap. CDR3 protein: CASTFGGNTEAFF. The CDR3 DNA reads TGTGCCAGCACCTTCGGGGGTAACACTGAAGCTTTCTTT.

This clonotype was counted ten times or more. This chain joins TRBV2 and TRBJ2-3; 8 bases match TRBD2. Trimming took 0 bases from V and 2 from J; bases not matched to a gene: 1. Germline V gene lookup returns CDR1 SNHLY and CDR2 FYNNEI. The CDR3 length is 15 residues. CDR3 sequence reads: CASSEASGNTDTQYF. The DNA of the CDR3 is TGTGCCAGCAGTGAAGCTAGCGGGAACACAGATACGCAGTATTTT.

This clonotype appeared once. J is TRBJ2-5 and V is TRBV6-6; maybe TRBD2 (6 bases). V lost 5 bases and J 3 bases, leaving 16 bases between the germline ends. Germline CDR1 MNHNY, CDR2 SVGAGI (reference sequence). This CDR3 has 15 amino acids. The CDR3 nucleotides read TGTGCCAGCAGTGCTCTAGCGCCCGGTAAAGAGACCCAGTACTTC. The encoded protein is CASSALAPGKETQYF.

This clonotype was recorded at least ten times. The genes are TRBV28 and TRBJ1-5; D remains ambiguous. From germline, CDR1 is MDHEN and CDR2 SYDVKM. CDR3 length equals 14 residues. V was clipped by 8 bases and J by 0 bases, with 11 bases between them. The CDR3 nucleotides read TGTGCCAGCCTTCTCGGTTTTAGCAATCAGCCCCAGCATTTT. It is translated as CASLLGFSNQPQHF.

The table lists this clonotype with many counts. An end of the junction does not agree with germline; a read error may underlie this. V usage is TRBV7-2 and J usage is TRBJ2-7; no definite D call. The CDR3 consists of 12 residues. Per the germline V gene, CDR1 is SGHTA and CDR2 is FQGNSA. As DNA, the CDR3 is TGTGTCAGCAGCTTAGGTCCCTACGAGCAGTACTTC. Protein sequence: CVSSLGPYEQYF.

In this sample, this clonotype turned up many times. V is TRBV5-8 and J is TRBJ2-7, with 8 bases aligning to TRBD2. Germline CDR1 SGHTS, CDR2 YDEGEE. J lost 7 bases, V lost 4 bases, and 13 bases had no gene match. The CDR3 has 15 residues. This chain's CDR3 is CASSPGGLASREQYF. CDR3 nucleotide sequence: TGTGCCAGCAGCCCCGGTGGACTAGCTTCTCGGGAGCAGTACTTC.

This clonotype has ten or more counts. The genes are TRBV20-1 and TRBJ2-7, with 9 nucleotides matching TRBD1. V was clipped by 6 bases and J by 3 bases; unmatched bases: 9. CDR1 is DFQATT, CDR2 SNEGSKA, per germline (reference sequence). This CDR3 has 14 amino acids. The CDR3 loop reads CSASPETGGYEQYF. Written as DNA, the CDR3 is TGCAGTGCCAGCCCAGAGACAGGGGGCTACGAGCAGTACTTC.

The sample holds many counts of this clonotype. J is TRBJ1-5 and V is TRBV25-1, with D hard to call. The germline gives CDR1 MGHDK, CDR2 SYGVNS. V dropped 6 bases and J dropped 2 bases, with 17 bases sitting between them. The CDR3 loop spans 16 amino acids. The CDR3 nucleotides read TGTGCCAGCAGACGTGTCCGGCCAATGGGCAATCAGCCCCAGCATTTT. Its translation: CASRRVRPMGNQPQHF.

This clonotype has at least ten counts. This sequence joins TRBV7-2 and TRBJ1-1, with no clear D. Trimming took off 5 bases at V and 1 base at J, with 14 bases between the two ends. This CDR3 is 15 amino acids long. CDR1 is SGHTA and CDR2 is FQGNSA in the germline V gene. The CDR3: CASSVYGLGNTEAFF. The DNA of the CDR3 is TGTGCCAGCAGCGTTTATGGATTGGGGAACACTGAAGCTTTCTTT.

This clonotype qualifies as medium-sized. This chain uses TRBV28 with TRBJ2-7, with D possibly being TRBD1 (7 bases). Per the germline V gene, CDR1 is MDHEN and CDR2 is SYDVKM. The CDR3 length is 16 residues. Trimming left V 4 bases short and J 1 base short, with 17 bases between. CDR3 sequence reads: CASSWEVKTGSYEQYF. CDR3 DNA sequence: TGTGCCAGCAGTTGGGAGGTGAAGACAGGGTCCTACGAGCAGTACTTC.

The chain is built from TRBV5-1 and TRBJ2-5; tentative D call: TRBD2 (6 bases). Trimming took 7 bases from V and 4 from J, leaving 11 bases between them. The CDR3 is made up of 12 amino acids. CDR1 and CDR2 (germline): SGHRS, YFSETQ. The CDR3 region has the DNA TGCGCCAGCCGCGGGGAAGGAGAGACCCAGTACTTC. Its translation is CASRGEGETQYF.

This clonotype was seen many times. The rearrangement uses TRBV10-3 and TRBJ2-7; 8 bases map to TRBD1. The V gene's germline CDR1 is ENHRY and CDR2 SYGVKD. The CDR3 runs 15 residues. Losses at the gene ends were 6 bases for V and 2 bases for J; bases not matched to a gene: 9. In nucleotides, the CDR3 is TGTGCCATCAGCGACAATACAGGGGGTCCCTACGAGCAGTACTTC. As protein: CAISDNTGGPYEQYF.

This clonotype was observed many times. The chain is built from TRBV27 and TRBJ2-7; the D gene is possibly TRBD1 (6 bases). V was cut by 5 bases and J by 4 bases, with 12 bases left in between. This CDR3 comprises 13 residues. Germline CDR1 reads MNHEY; CDR2 reads SMNVEV (reference sequence). For the CDR3, the DNA is TGTGCCAGCAGTGATCTACAGGGATACGAGCAGTACTTC. Protein: CASSDLQGYEQYF.